This TCR beta chain was recovered during a study of human T cells and chemical hapten exposure. Stated time point: patch test 3, about 24 weeks after DPC sensitization. Treatment here: therapeutic diphenylcyclopropenone sensitization with weekly scalp DPC. Blood draws came before every patch-test application. The J segment lost 0 bases and the V segment lost 2 bases, leaving 3 bases of the junction unmatched. Germline values: CDR1 MNHEY, CDR2 SVGEGT. The CDR3 length is 16 residues. Comments on this clonotype: Its antigen is unknown.

Unique molecular identifiers were linked by the library to individual cDNA molecules. TCRdb re-called the RACE reads through MiXCR, storing one row per CDR3 protein. The table has over 70,000 distinct CDR3 sequences, about a tenth seen once. Points from the study as a whole: Expanded TCRs created a significantly greater count of big CDR3 similarity clusters than controls did.

The sequences come from whole blood, collected in connection with sensitization to the hapten diphenylcyclopropenone (DPC). The sequence was collected from a woman aged 25 to 45 with alopecia areata. Some clones in this sample may be carry-over from other donors' samples. The chain is built from TRBV6-2 or TRBV6-3 and TRBJ2-1; 8 bases map to TRBD2. The DNA for the CDR3 is TGTGCCAGCAGTTACAGCGGGGGTAGCTCCTACAATGAGCAGTTCTTC. Protein sequence: CASSYSGGSSYNEQFF.